Detailed here is one T cell receptor (beta chain). The data were obtained in a study of technical replicates of blood from several donors. Per the germline V gene, CDR1 is MNHNS and CDR2 is SASEGT. The V and J ends lost 0 bases and 8 bases respectively, with 16 bases between them. The CDR3 runs to 15 residues. Sequenced by immunoSEQ multiplex PCR; TCRdb stores in-frame clones only, minus some. The sample has about 50,000 clones, approximately 90% seen once. The V call is TRBV6-1, the J call TRBJ1-2; perhaps TRBD1 as D (6 bases). This TCR derives from a human donor in good health. Some clones in this sample may be carry-over from other donors' samples. The material sequenced was PBMCs. CDR3 bases: TGTGCCAGCAGTGAAGCATATGGGGGGGCAGAAGGCTACACCTTC. Protein sequence: CASSEAYGGAEGYTF.